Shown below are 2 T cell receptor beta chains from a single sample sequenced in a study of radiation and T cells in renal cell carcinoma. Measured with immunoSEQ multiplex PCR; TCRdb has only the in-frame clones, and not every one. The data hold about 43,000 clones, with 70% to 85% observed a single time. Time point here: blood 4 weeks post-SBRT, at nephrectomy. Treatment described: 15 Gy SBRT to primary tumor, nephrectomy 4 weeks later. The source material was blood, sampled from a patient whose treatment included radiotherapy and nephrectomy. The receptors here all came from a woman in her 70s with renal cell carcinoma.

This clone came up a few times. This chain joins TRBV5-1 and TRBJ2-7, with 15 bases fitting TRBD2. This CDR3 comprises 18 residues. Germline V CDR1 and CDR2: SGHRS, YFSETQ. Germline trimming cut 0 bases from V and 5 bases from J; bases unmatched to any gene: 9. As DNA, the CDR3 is TGCGCCAGCAGCTTGGCCCCGGGACTAGCGGGAGGACGGGACGAGCAGTACTTC. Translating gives CASSLAPGLAGGRDEQYF.

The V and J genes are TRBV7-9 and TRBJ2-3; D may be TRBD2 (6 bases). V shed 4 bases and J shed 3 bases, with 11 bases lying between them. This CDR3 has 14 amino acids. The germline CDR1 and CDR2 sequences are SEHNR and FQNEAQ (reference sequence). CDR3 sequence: CASSSRGGTDTQYF. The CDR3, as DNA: TGTGCCAGCAGCTCACGAGGAGGGACAGATACGCAGTATTTT.